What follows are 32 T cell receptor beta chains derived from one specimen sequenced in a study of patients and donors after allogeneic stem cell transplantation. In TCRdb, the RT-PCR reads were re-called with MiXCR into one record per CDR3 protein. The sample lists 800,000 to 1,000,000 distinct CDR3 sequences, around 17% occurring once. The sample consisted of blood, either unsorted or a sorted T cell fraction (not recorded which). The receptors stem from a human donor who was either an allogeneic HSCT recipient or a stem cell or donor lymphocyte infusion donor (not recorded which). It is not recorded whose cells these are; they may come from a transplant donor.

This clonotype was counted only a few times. CDR3 region: CATSDLRTGHGYTF. The CDR3 DNA sequence: TGTGCCACCAGTGATTTGCGGACAGGGCATGGCTACACCTTC. The chain has TRBV24-1 and TRBJ1-2, with 8 bases that match TRBD1. The CDR3 length is 14 residues. Germline loops: CDR1 KGHDR, CDR2 SFDVKD. V was pared by 0 bases and J by 6 bases, with 2 bases of the junction left unmatched.

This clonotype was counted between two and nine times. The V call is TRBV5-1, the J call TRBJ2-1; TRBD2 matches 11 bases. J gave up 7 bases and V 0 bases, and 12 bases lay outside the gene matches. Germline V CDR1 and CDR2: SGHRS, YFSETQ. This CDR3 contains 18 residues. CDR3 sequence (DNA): TGCGCCAGCAGCTTGGAGGGGCTCGTAGCGGGAGGGAGAAATGAGCAGTTCTTC. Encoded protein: CASSLEGLVAGGRNEQFF.

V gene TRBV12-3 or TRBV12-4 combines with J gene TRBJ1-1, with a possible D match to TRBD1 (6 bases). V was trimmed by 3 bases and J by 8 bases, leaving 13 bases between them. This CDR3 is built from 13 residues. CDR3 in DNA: TGTGCCAGCAGTTTCCCAACGGGGGCAGAAGCTTTCTTT. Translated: CASSFPTGAEAFF.

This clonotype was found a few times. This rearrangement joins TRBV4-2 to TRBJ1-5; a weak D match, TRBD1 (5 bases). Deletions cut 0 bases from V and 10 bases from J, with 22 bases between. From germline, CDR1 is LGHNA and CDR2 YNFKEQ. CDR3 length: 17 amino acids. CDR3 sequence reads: CASSQEWGGRGSIPQHF. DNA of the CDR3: TGTGCCAGCAGCCAAGAATGGGGGGGTAGGGGCAGCATACCCCAGCATTTT.

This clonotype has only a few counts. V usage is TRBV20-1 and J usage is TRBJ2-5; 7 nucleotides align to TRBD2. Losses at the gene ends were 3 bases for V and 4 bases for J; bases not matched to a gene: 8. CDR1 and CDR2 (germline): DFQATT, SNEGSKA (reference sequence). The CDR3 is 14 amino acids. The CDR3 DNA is TGCAGTGCTAGCGCGGGAGCGGTTCGAGAGACCCAGTACTTC. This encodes CSASAGAVRETQYF.

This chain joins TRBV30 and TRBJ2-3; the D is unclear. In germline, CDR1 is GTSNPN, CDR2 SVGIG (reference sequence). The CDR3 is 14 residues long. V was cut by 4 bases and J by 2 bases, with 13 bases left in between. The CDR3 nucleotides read TGTGCCTGGACGGCAGACGTAAACACAGATACGCAGTATTTT. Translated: CAWTADVNTDTQYF.

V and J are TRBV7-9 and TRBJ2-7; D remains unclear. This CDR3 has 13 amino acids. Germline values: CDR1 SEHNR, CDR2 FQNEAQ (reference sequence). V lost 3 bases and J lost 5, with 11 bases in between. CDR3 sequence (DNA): TGTGCCAGCAGCTTTCCCATTGCGAACGAGCAGTACTTC. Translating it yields CASSFPIANEQYF.

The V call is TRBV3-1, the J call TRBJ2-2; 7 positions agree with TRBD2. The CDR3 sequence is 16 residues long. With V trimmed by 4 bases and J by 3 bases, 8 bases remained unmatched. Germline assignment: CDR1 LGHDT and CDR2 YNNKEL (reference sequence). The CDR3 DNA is TGTGCCAGCAGCCCCTGGATGGGAGGGCACACCGGGGAGCTGTTTTTT. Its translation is CASSPWMGGHTGELFF.

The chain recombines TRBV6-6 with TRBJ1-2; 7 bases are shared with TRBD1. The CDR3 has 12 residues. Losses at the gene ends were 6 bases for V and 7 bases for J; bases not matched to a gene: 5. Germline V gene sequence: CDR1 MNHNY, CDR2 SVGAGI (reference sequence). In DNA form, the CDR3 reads TGTGCCAGCAGCACCCGGGACAGTGGCTACACCTTC. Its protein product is CASSTRDSGYTF.

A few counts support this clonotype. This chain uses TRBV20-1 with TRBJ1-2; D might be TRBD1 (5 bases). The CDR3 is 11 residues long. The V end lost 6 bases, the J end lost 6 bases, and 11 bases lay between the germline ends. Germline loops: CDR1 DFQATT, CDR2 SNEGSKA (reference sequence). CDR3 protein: CSARQHHGYTF. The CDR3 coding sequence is TGCAGTGCGCGACAGCACCATGGCTACACCTTC.

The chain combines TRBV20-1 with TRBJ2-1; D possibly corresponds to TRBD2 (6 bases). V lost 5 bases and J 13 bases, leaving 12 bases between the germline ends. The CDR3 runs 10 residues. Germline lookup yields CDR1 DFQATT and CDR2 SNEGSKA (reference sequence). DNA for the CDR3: TGCAGTGCTCATCGGGGGAAACAGTTCTTC. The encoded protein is CSAHRGKQFF.

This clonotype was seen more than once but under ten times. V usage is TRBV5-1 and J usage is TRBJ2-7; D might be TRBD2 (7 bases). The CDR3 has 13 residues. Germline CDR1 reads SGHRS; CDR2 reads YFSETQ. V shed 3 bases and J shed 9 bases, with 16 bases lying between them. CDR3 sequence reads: CASSSTTGGGQYF. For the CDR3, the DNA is TGCGCCAGCAGCTCCACGACAGGCGGGGGGCAGTACTTC.

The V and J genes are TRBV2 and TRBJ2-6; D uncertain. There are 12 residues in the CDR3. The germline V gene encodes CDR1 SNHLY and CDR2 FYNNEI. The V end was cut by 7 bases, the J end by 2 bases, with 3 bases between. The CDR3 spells CASKAGANVLTF. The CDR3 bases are TGTGCCAGCAAAGCTGGGGCCAACGTCCTGACTTTC.

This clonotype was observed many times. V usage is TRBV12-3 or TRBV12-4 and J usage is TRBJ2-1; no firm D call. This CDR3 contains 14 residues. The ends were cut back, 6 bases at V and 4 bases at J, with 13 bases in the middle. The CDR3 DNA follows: TGTGCCAGCAGCCCCTCGGGTTTTTACAATGAGCAGTTCTTC. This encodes CASSPSGFYNEQFF.

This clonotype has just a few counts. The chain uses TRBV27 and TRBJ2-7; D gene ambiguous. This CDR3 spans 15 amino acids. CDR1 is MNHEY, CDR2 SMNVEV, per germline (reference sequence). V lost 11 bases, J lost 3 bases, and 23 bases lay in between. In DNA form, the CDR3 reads TGTGCCGCAGCCAACCCCGGCAGTTCACTCTACGAGCAGTACTTC. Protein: CAAANPGSSLYEQYF.

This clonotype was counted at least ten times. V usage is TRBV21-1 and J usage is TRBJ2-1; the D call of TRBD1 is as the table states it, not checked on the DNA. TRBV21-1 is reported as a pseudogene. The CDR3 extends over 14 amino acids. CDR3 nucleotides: TGTGCCAGCAGCATAGACAGTGTCTACAATGAGCAGTTCTTC. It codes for CASSIDSVYNEQFF.

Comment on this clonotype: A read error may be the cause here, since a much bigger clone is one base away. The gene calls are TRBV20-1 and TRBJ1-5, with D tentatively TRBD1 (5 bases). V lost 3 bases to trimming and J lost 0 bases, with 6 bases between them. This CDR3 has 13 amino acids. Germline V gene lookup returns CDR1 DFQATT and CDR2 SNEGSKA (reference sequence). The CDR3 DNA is TGCAGTGCTAGGGACAATAGCAATCAGCCCCAGCATTTT. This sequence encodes CSARDNSNQPQHF.

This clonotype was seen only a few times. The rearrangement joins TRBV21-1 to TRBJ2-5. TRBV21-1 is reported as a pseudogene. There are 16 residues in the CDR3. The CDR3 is CASKLGDSPWWETQYF. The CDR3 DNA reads TGTGCCAGCAAGCTTGGTGACTCGCCGTGGTGGGAGACCCAGTACTTC.

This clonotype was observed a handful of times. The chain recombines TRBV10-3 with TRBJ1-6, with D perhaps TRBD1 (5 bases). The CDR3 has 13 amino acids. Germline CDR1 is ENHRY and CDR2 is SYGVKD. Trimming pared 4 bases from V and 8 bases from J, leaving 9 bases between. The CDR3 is CAISGRVDSPLHF. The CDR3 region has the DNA TGTGCCATCAGTGGCAGGGTGGATTCACCCCTCCACTTT.

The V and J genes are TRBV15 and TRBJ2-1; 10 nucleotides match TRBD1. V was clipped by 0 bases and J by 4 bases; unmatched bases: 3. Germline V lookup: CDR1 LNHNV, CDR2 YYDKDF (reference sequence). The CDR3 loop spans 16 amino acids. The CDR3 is CATSRDGTGVYNEQFF. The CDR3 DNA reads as TGTGCCACCAGCAGAGATGGGACAGGGGTGTACAATGAGCAGTTCTTC.

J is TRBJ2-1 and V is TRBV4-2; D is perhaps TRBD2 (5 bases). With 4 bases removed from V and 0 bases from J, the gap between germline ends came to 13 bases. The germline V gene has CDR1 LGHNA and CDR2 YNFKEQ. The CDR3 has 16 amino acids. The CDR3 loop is CASSPSADSSYNEQFF. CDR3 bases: TGTGCCAGCAGCCCTTCAGCGGATAGCTCCTACAATGAGCAGTTCTTC.

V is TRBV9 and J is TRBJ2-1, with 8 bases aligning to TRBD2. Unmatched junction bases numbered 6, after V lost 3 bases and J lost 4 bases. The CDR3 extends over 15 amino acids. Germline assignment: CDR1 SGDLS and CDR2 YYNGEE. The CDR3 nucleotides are TGTGCCAGCAGCGCGGAACTAGCGGAATACAATGAGCAGTTCTTC. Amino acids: CASSAELAEYNEQFF.

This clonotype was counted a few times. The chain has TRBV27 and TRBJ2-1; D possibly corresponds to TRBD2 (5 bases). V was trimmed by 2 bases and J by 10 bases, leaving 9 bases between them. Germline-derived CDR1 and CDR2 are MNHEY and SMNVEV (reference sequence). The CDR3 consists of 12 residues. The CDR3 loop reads CASSLLAGEQFF. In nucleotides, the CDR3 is TGTGCCAGCAGTTTACTGGCGGGCGAGCAGTTCTTC.

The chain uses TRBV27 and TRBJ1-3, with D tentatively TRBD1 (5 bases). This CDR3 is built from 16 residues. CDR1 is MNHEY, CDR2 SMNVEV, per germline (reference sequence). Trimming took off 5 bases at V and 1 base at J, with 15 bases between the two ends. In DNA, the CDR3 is TGTGCCAGCAGTACCATAACACAGGAGTCTGGAAACACCATATATTTT. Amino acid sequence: CASSTITQESGNTIYF.

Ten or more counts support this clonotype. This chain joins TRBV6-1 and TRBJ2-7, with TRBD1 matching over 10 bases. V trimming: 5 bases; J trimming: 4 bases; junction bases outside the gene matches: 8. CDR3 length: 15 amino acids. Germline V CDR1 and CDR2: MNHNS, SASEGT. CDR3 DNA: TGTGCCAGCAGTCCTTCCGGGACAGGGGTGTACGAGCAGTACTTC. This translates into CASSPSGTGVYEQYF.

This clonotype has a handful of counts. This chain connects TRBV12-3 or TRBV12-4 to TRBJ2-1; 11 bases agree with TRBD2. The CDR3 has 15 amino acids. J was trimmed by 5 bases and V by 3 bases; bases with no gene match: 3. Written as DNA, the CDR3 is TGTGCCAGCAGTTTCGGGACTAGCGGTAACAATGAGCAGTTCTTC. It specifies CASSFGTSGNNEQFF.

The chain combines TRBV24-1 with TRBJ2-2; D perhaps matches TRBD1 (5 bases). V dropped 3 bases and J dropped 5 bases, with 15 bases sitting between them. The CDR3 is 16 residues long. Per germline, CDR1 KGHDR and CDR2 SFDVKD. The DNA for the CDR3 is TGTGCCACCAGTGATCTGGGGCATCACCGGACCGGGGAGCTGTTTTTT. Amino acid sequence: CATSDLGHHRTGELFF.

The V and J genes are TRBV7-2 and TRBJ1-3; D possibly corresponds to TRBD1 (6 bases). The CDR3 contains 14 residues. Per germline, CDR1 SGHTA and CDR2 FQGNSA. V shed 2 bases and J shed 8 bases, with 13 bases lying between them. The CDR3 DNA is TGTGCCAGCAGCTTACAGGGGAGGAGAGACACCATATATTTT. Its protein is CASSLQGRRDTIYF.

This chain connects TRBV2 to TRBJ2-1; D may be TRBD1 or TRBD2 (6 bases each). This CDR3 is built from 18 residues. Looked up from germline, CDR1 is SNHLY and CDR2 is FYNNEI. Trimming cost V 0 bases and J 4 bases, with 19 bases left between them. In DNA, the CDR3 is TGTGCCAGCAGTGAAGCAGGGTCGTGGGGGGCGGATTACAATGAGCAGTTCTTC. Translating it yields CASSEAGSWGADYNEQFF.

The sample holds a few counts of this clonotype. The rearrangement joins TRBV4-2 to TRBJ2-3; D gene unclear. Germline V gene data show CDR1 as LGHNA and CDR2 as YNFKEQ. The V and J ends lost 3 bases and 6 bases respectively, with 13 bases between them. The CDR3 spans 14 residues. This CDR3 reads CASSQETRGDTQYF. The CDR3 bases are TGTGCCAGCAGCCAGGAAACGAGAGGCGATACGCAGTATTTT.

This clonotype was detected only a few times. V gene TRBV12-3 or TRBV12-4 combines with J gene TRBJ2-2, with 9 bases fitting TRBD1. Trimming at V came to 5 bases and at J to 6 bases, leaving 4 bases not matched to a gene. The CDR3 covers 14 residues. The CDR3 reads CASSSGTGSGELFF. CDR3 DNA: TGTGCCAGCAGTAGTGGGACAGGGTCCGGGGAGCTGTTTTTT.

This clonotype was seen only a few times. Here the CDR3 reads CASSRDGLAAYYNEQFF. The CDR3 DNA reads as TGCGCCAGCAGCCGGGACGGACTAGCGGCCTACTACAATGAGCAGTTCTTC. The chain links TRBV5-1 to TRBJ2-1; 10 bases map to TRBD2. The CDR3 has 17 residues. With V trimmed by 4 bases and J by 3 bases, 10 bases remained unmatched. Germline assignment: CDR1 SGHRS and CDR2 YFSETQ.